These 20 T cell receptor beta chains originate from one sample sequenced in a study of beta chain features in type 1 diabetes. Study-wide results and limits: Type 1 diabetes patients had moderately but significantly shorter TCRB CDR3s in all four CD4+ subsets.

Reverse transcription of all isolated RNA meant that expressed TCRB transcripts were sequenced. Assay: immunoSEQ multiplex PCR; the TCRdb copy retains only in-frame clones and omits some. The repertoire holds 640,000 or so clones, with over 13% as singletons. For these TCRs, the target antigens are not known. Sequenced input: naive CD4+ T cells from blood. Every receptor here comes from a man in his late teens or twenties with type 1 diabetes.

The table lists this clone with a few counts. V and J are TRBV13 and TRBJ2-7; tentatively, D is TRBD2 (6 bases). V lost 4 bases, J lost 3 bases, and 13 bases lay in between. The CDR3 contains 14 residues. Per the germline V gene, CDR1 is PRHDT and CDR2 is FYEKMQ (reference sequence). The CDR3 loop is CASSSPWRGYEQYF. The CDR3 nucleotides read TGTGCCAGCAGCTCCCCGTGGCGGGGCTACGAGCAGTACTTC.

This clone occurred a few times. The chain combines TRBV7-2 with TRBJ2-5; D call uncertain. V was pared by 6 bases and J by 2 bases, with 13 bases between. CDR1 is SGHTA and CDR2 is FQGNSA in the germline V gene. CDR3 length: 14 amino acids. DNA for the CDR3: TGTGCCAGCAGACCAGGACGGATTCAAGAGACCCAGTACTTC. Protein: CASRPGRIQETQYF.

This clone was recorded a few times. This chain joins TRBV7-2 and TRBJ2-7, with 7 bases aligning to TRBD1. Trimming cost V 7 bases and J 2 bases; bases outside gene matches: 8. Germline values: CDR1 SGHTA, CDR2 FQGNSA. The CDR3 loop spans 14 amino acids. CDR3 loop: CASKHAGTAYEQYF. The CDR3 DNA reads as TGTGCCAGCAAACACGCCGGGACAGCCTACGAGCAGTACTTC.

The chain couples TRBV29-1 to TRBJ1-2; D is possibly TRBD1 (5 bases). Germline CDR1 reads SQVTM; CDR2 reads ANQGSEA. The CDR3 is made up of 12 amino acids. Trimming cost V 0 bases and J 7 bases, with 9 bases left between them. CDR3 in DNA: TGCAGCGTTGAAGACAGGGTATTTGGCTACACCTTC. It translates to CSVEDRVFGYTF.

This chain connects TRBV5-4 to TRBJ2-5; D possibly corresponds to TRBD2 (6 bases). This CDR3 region has 14 residues. Per germline, CDR1 SGHNT and CDR2 YYREEE (reference sequence). The V gene lost 5 bases and the J gene lost 5 bases, with 16 bases spanning the gap. The CDR3 region is CASRLDGGIETQYF. The CDR3 region has the DNA TGTGCCAGCAGACTTGACGGGGGAATTGAGACCCAGTACTTC.

This clone was detected only a few times. This chain links TRBV29-1 with TRBJ2-3, with TRBD2 identical over 12 bases. The J segment lost 4 bases and the V segment lost 5 bases, leaving 4 bases of the junction unmatched. The germline gives CDR1 SQVTM, CDR2 ANQGSEA. CDR3 size: 14 residues. CDR3 sequence: CSVPLAGGADTQYF. CDR3 coding DNA: TGCAGCGTTCCCCTAGCGGGAGGGGCAGATACGCAGTATTTT.

In its sample, this clone was seen a few times. The CDR3: CASSFPGTELYGYTF. The DNA for the CDR3 is TGTGCCAGCAGCTTCCCCGGGACGGAGCTCTATGGCTACACCTTC. The chain couples TRBV7-9 to TRBJ1-2, with D perhaps TRBD1 (5 bases). Germline CDR1 is SEHNR and CDR2 is FQNEAQ (reference sequence). V was cut by 3 bases and J by 4 bases, with 15 bases left in between. CDR3 length: 15 residues.

Comment on this clone: The sample has other DNA sequences that encode this CDR3 too. The chain is built from TRBV7-9 and TRBJ2-5; possible D gene TRBD2, 6 bases. Per the germline V gene, CDR1 is SEHNR and CDR2 is FQNEAQ (reference sequence). V was clipped by 0 bases and J by 5 bases, with 7 bases between them. The CDR3 spans 13 residues. The CDR3 nucleotides read TGTGCCAGCAGCTTAGCGGGGGGTGAGACCCAGTACTTC. Its translation is CASSLAGGETQYF.

This clone turned up a few times. V usage is TRBV5-1 and J usage is TRBJ1-2, with 11 nucleotides matching TRBD1. Germline values: CDR1 SGHRS, CDR2 YFSETQ. After removal of 4 bases from V and 6 bases from J, the junction contained 5 bases not matched to a gene. The CDR3 has 14 amino acids. CDR3 nucleotides: TGCGCCAGCAGCCACGGACAGGGGGCTGATGGCTACACCTTC. It encodes CASSHGQGADGYTF.

The gene calls are TRBV6-5 and TRBJ2-7, with D tentatively TRBD2 (6 bases). The CDR3 has 14 residues. The ends were cut back, 5 bases at V and 7 bases at J, with 18 bases in the middle. Germline CDR1 reads MNHEY; CDR2 reads SVGAGI. The CDR3 sequence is CASSRVSGLGEQYF. The CDR3 nucleotides read TGTGCCAGCAGTAGAGTCTCGGGACTGGGGGAGCAGTACTTC.

In its sample, this clone was seen a few times. This chain links TRBV2 with TRBJ1-6; no firm D call. The V gene lost 5 bases and the J gene lost 6 bases, with 8 bases spanning the gap. Germline V CDR1 and CDR2: SNHLY, FYNNEI. The CDR3 runs 13 residues. CDR3 sequence reads: CASSPEGNSPLHF. As DNA, the CDR3 is TGTGCCAGCAGTCCAGAGGGTAATTCACCCCTCCACTTT.

This chain uses TRBV2 with TRBJ2-2; the match to TRBD1 covers 9 bases. There are 15 residues in the CDR3. With V trimmed by 4 bases and J by 7 bases, 7 bases remained unmatched. Germline V CDR1 and CDR2: SNHLY, FYNNEI. The chain's CDR3 is CASSVIQGAGGELFF. In DNA, the CDR3 is TGTGCCAGCAGTGTAATACAGGGGGCAGGCGGGGAGCTGTTTTTT.

The chain carries TRBV29-1 and TRBJ1-4, with TRBD1 identical over 7 bases. The CDR3 has 14 amino acids. CDR1 and CDR2 from the germline V gene are SQVTM and ANQGSEA. Trimming cost V 2 bases and J 7 bases; bases outside gene matches: 7. CDR3 in DNA: TGCAGCGTTGAAATGACAGGGTTGGGTGAAAAACTGTTTTTT. Its translation is CSVEMTGLGEKLFF.

The V and J genes are TRBV28 and TRBJ1-1; D uncertain. CDR3 length equals 15 residues. Germline lookup yields CDR1 MDHEN and CDR2 SYDVKM. The germline V and J ends were trimmed by 5 bases and 1 base, with 14 bases remaining between them. CDR3 DNA: TGTGCCAGCAGTCCGCCAGGCCTCCAGAACACTGAAGCTTTCTTT. It is translated as CASSPPGLQNTEAFF.

The genes are TRBV16 and TRBJ1-6; weak D call: TRBD1 (5 bases). Germline V gene data show CDR1 as KGHSY and CDR2 as FQNENV. This CDR3 is built from 16 residues. V gave up 1 base and J gave up 5 bases, with 12 bases separating them. The CDR3: CASSQLQGPHNSPLHF. CDR3 bases: TGTGCCAGCAGCCAATTGCAGGGCCCCCATAATTCACCCCTCCACTTT. The full variable domain, in which reference TRBV16 and TRBJ1-6 provide the parts outside the CDR3, is GEEVAQTPKHLVRGEGQKAKLYCAPIKGHSYVFWYQQVLKNEFKFLISFQNENVFDETGMPKERFSAKCLPNSPCSLEIQATKLEDSAVYFCASSQLQGPHNSPLHFGNGTRLTVT.

The table lists this clone with a few counts. This rearrangement joins TRBV19 to TRBJ2-2, with 8 bases that match TRBD2. CDR1 is LNHDA and CDR2 is SQIVND in the germline V gene (reference sequence). Germline trimming cut 10 bases from V and 7 bases from J; bases unmatched to any gene: 2. The CDR3 spans 11 residues. CDR3 protein: CATRGGGELFF. The CDR3 DNA reads TGTGCCACCCGGGGGGGCGGGGAGCTGTTTTTT. Full variable domain (remainder filled in from reference TRBV19 and TRBJ2-2): DGGITQSPKYLFRKEGQNVTLSCEQNLNHDAMYWYRQDPGQGLRLIYYSQIVNDFQKGDIAEGYSVSREKKESFPLTVTSAQKNPTAFYLCATRGGGELFFGEGSRLTVL.

This clone occurred a few times. The chain uses TRBV6-5 and TRBJ1-2; D possibly corresponds to TRBD1 (5 bases). Trimming removed 0 bases from V and 7 bases from J, with 15 bases in between. In germline, CDR1 is MNHEY, CDR2 SVGAGI. This CDR3 contains 15 residues. DNA for the CDR3: TGTGCCAGCAGTTACTCGGGGCGCAGAGCGGGTGGCTACACCTTC. Its protein is CASSYSGRRAGGYTF.

This clone was counted between two and nine times. The sample has other DNA sequences that encode this CDR3 too. V usage is TRBV20-1 and J usage is TRBJ1-2; D unclear. The CDR3 has 11 amino acids. Germline values: CDR1 DFQATT, CDR2 SNEGSKA (reference sequence). V was trimmed by 3 bases and J by 4 bases, leaving 6 bases between them. The chain's CDR3 is CSARVGYGYTF. In DNA form, the CDR3 reads TGCAGTGCTAGGGTCGGCTATGGCTACACCTTC.

The chain recombines TRBV5-6 with TRBJ1-4; perhaps TRBD1 as D (6 bases). The germline V gene encodes CDR1 SGHDT and CDR2 YYEEEE. Trimming left V 3 bases short and J 3 bases short, with 12 bases between. The CDR3 has 15 residues. The CDR3 coding sequence is TGTGCCAGCAGCTCGCTACAGGGATCTAATGAAAAACTGTTTTTT. This gives the protein CASSSLQGSNEKLFF.

This clone appeared a few times. One end of the junction does not line up with germline, which may come from a read error. The gene calls are TRBV28 and TRBJ2-5; 8 positions match TRBD1. Looked up from germline, CDR1 is MDHEN and CDR2 is SYDVKM. The CDR3 spans 17 residues. In DNA form, the CDR3 reads TGTGCCACCCAGGGGGCTGAATGGTCAGGGGCATCTTCCCCCTTCAACTTC. This encodes CATQGAEWSGASSPFNF.